A selection of T cell receptor beta chains follows, all from one sample in a study of beta chain features in type 1 diabetes. The assay was immunoSEQ multiplex PCR, and TCRdb's table has in-frame clones only and misses some. Of under 250,000 clones detected, 13% to 15% appear once; the ten largest clones hold about 0.026%. The sequencing input was naive CD4+ T cells from blood. The receptors were sampled from a woman between 35 and 50 years old in good health. The conserved cysteine and the conserved F or W are not part of the CDR3 here. D genes are given only for firm matches.

TRBV7-2	TRBJ2-5	TRBD2	ASSGSGGAGTQY
TRBV9	TRBJ1-6	.	ASSVVQENSPLH
TRBV2	TRBJ2-1	TRBD2	ASSPSGLAGVSYNEQF
TRBV5-4	TRBJ2-7	TRBD2	ASGLAGTYEQY
TRBV30	TRBJ1-5	.	AWSHTGDWGNQPQH
TRBV2	TRBJ2-7	TRBD2	ASSEQRGGPYEQY
TRBV28	TRBJ2-1	.	ASSQGRGYRNEQF
TRBV11-3	TRBJ1-2	.	ASSLVMTDNYGYT
TRBV9	TRBJ2-3	.	ASSPLSGNTDTQY
TRBV5-6	TRBJ1-3	.	ASSLVGGSGNTIY
TRBV18	TRBJ2-4	TRBD1	ASSPSRQGVQY
TRBV5-1	TRBJ2-3	.	ASLEHTTDTQY
TRBV19	TRBJ1-6	.	AREEISLH
TRBV11-2	TRBJ2-1	.	ASSRDSREQF
TRBV4-2	.	.	ASSQVGGTDTYEQY
TRBV28	TRBJ1-6	.	ASSLGLRGRLGSPLH
TRBV19	TRBJ2-4	.	ASSIDPNIQY
TRBV2	TRBJ2-3	.	ASRRGGRTDTQY
TRBV5-4	TRBJ1-1	TRBD1	ASFRTGANTEAF
TRBV14	TRBJ2-5	TRBD2	ASSQVRLAQETQY
TRBV13	TRBJ2-3	.	ASSLYLRSRGRSTDTQY
TRBV5-4	TRBJ1-1	TRBD1	ASSLGQGGRKYTEAF
TRBV5-1	TRBJ1-2	.	ASSEDSQIGGYT